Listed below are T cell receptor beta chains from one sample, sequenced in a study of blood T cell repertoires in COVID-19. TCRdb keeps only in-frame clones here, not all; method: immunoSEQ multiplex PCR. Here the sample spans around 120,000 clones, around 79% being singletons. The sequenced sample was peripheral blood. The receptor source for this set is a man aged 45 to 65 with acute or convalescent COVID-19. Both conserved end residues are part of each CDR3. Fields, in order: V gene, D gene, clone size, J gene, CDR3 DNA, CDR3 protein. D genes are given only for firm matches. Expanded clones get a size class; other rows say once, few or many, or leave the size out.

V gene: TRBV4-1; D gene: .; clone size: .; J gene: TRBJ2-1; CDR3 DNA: TGCGCCAGCAGCCATTCCGGGAGACTAAGGCATTCAGATGAGCAGTTCTTC; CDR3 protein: CASSHSGRLRHSDEQFF
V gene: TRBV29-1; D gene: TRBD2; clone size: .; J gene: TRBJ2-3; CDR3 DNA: TGCAGCGTCGCATTTAGCGGGAGTGCAGATACGCAGTATTTT; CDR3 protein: CSVAFSGSADTQYF
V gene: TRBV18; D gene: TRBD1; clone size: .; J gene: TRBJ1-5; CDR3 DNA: TGTGCCAGCTCACAAGACAGGGGGCTCGGTCAGCCCCAGCATTTT; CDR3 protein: CASSQDRGLGQPQHF
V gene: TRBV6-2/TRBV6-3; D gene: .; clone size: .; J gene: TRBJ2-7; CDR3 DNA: TGTGCCAGCAGTTCCCAGGTTCGCTACGAGCAGTACTTC; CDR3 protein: CASSSQVRYEQYF
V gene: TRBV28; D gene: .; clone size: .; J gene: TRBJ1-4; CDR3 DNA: TGTGCCAGCAGTTTCCTGCTTACCAGGGCCAATGAAAAACTGTTTTTT; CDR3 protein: CASSFLLTRANEKLFF
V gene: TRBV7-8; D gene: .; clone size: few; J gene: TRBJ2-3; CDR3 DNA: TGTGCCAGCAGCTTAGGAGGTTCCTACACAGATACGCAGTATTTT; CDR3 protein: CASSLGGSYTDTQYF
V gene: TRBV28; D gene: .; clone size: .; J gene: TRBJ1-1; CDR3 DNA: TGTGCCAGCAGTTTAACGCGGGGGATACCCACTGAAGCTTTCTTT; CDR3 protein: CASSLTRGIPTEAFF
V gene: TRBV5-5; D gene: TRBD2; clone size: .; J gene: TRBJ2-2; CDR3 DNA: TGTGCCAGCGGGGGACTAGCGGACAACACCGGGGAGCTGTTTTTT; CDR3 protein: CASGGLADNTGELFF
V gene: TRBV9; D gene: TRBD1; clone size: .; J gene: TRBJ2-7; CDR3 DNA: TGTGCCAGCAGCCCGAGACCGGGACAGGAGTCCTACGAGCAGTACTTC; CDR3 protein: CASSPRPGQESYEQYF
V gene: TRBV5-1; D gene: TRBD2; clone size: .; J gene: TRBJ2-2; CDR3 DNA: TGCGCCAGCAGCCGCAGCGGGAGAACCGGGGAGCTGTTTTTT; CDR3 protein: CASSRSGRTGELFF
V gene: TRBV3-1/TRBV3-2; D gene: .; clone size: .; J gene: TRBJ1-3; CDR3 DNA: TGTGCCAGCAGCCAAGCCCCGGCAGGGGTCGAAGCTGGAAACACCATATATTTT; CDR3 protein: CASSQAPAGVEAGNTIYF
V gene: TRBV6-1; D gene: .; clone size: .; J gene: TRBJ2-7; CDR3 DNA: TGTGCCAGCAGTGAAAAAGTAGAGACTTACTACGAGCAGTACTTC; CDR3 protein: CASSEKVETYYEQYF
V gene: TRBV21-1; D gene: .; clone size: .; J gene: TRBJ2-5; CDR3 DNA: TGTGCCAGCAGCAAAGACCCCTTAACATCCGAGAGACAGGGCAGAATGAGCAGGGAGACCCAGTACTTC; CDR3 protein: CASSKDPLTSERQGRMSRETQYF
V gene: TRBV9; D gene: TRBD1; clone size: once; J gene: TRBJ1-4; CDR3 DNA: TGTGCCAGCAGCGCCGGGACAGCTAATGAAAAACTGTTTTTT; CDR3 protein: CASSAGTANEKLFF
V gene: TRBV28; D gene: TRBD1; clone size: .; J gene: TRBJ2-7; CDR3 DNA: TGTGCCAGCAGCGAGGGACAGGGGGATTACGAGCAGTACTTC; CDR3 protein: CASSEGQGDYEQYF
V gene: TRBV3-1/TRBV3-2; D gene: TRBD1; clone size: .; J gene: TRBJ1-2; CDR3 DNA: TGTGCCAGCAGTCCCGACAGGGGAGGTTATGGCTACACCTTC; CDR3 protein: CASSPDRGGYGYTF
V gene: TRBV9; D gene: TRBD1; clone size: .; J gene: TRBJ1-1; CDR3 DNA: TGTGCCAGCAGGAGGGACAGGGAATCTGAAGCTTTCTTT; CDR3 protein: CASRRDRESEAFF
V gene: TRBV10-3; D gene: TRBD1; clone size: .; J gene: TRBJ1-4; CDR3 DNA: TGTGCCATCAGGGACGGGACAGCTAATGAAAAACTGTTTTTT; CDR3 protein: CAIRDGTANEKLFF
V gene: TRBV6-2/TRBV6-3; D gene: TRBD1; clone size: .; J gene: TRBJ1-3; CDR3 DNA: TGTGCCAGCAGTTACCCGGGACAGGGCTCTGGAAACACCATATATTTT; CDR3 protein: CASSYPGQGSGNTIYF
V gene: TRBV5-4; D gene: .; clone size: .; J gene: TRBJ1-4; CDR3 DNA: TGTGCCAGCAGCCCTGGACAGATTCCTAATGAAAAACTGTTTTTT; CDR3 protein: CASSPGQIPNEKLFF
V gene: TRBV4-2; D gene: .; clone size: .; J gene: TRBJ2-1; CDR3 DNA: TGTGCCAGCAGCCAGGCAGGGGTTGAGCAGTTCTTC; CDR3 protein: CASSQAGVEQFF
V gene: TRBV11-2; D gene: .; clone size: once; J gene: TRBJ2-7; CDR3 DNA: TGTGCCAGCTCCACAGAAACGCCGGAGCAGTACTTC; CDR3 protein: CASSTETPEQYF
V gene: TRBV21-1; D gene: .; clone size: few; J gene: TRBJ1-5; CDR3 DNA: TGTGCCAGCAGCAAAAGGGGTGAGAGACACTCCAATCAGCCCCAGCATTTT; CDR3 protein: CASSKRGERHSNQPQHF
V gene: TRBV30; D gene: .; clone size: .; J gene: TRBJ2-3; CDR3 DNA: TGTGCCTGGAGTGTTCAGGATACGCAGTATTTT; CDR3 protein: CAWSVQDTQYF
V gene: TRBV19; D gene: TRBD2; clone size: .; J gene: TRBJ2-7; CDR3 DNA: TGTGCCAGTAGTATACTAGCGGGAGGCGCCTACGAGCAGTACTTC; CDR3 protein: CASSILAGGAYEQYF
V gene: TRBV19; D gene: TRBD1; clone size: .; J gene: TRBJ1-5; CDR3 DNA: TGTGCCAGTAGCGGACAGGGCCACCAGCCCCAGCATTTT; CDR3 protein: CASSGQGHQPQHF
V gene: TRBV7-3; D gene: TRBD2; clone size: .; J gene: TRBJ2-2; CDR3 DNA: TGTGCCAGCAGCTTAACCCTAGCGGGAACGGGGGAGCTGTTTTTT; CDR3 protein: CASSLTLAGTGELFF
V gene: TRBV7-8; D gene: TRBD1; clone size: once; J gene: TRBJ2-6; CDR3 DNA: TGTGCCAGCAGCTCCTGGGACAGGGTTGGGGCCAACGTCCTGACTTTC; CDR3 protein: CASSSWDRVGANVLTF
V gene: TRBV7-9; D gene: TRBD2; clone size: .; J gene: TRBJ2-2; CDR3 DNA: TGTGCCAGCAGCGAGGGACTAGCGCCGATTCCGAACACCGGGGAGCTGTTTTTT; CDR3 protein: CASSEGLAPIPNTGELFF
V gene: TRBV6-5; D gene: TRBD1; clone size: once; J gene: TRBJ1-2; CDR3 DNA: TGTGCCAGCAGTTCCGGACAGGGGTTTGGCTACACCTTC; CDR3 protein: CASSSGQGFGYTF
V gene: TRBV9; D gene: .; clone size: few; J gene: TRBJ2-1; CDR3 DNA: TGTGCCAGCAGCCCCCGACAGTTAAGCTCCTACAATGAGCAGTTCTTC; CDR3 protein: CASSPRQLSSYNEQFF
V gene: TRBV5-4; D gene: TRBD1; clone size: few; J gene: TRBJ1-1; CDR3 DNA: TGTGCCAGCAGCTTAAAGACAGGGCCCACTGAAGCTTTCTTT; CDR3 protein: CASSLKTGPTEAFF
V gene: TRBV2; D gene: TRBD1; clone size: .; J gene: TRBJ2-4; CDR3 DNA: TGTGCCAGCAGTACCGGACAGGGGTCGGGCATTCAGTACTTC; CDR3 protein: CASSTGQGSGIQYF
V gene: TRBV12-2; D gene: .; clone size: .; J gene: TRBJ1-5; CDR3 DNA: TGTGCAAGTCCCCATTCGGGACAGCCCCAGCATTTT; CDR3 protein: CASPHSGQPQHF
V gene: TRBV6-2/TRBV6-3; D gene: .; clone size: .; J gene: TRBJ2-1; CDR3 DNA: TGTGCCAGCAGTTACAGCAACTCCGGGGATGAGCAGTTCTTC; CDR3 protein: CASSYSNSGDEQFF
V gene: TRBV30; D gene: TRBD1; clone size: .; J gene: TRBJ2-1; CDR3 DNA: TGTGCCTGGGAGGGGCGGGACAGGGTAGACAATGAGCAGTTCTTC; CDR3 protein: CAWEGRDRVDNEQFF
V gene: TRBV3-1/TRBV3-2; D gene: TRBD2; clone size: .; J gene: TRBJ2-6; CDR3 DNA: TGTGCCAGCAGCCAAGGAAGGGGACTAAGCTCTGGGGCCAACGTCCTGACTTTC; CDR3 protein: CASSQGRGLSSGANVLTF
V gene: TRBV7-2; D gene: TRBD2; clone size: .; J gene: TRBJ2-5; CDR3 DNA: TGTGCCAGCAGCCCGAGAAGCGGGAGTGGGGAGACCCAGTACTTC; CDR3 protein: CASSPRSGSGETQYF
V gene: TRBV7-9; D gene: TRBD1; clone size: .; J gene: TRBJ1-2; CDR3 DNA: TGTGCCAGCACCCTCGGCACACAGGGGGCGCTTCTTGGCTACACCTTC; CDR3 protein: CASTLGTQGALLGYTF
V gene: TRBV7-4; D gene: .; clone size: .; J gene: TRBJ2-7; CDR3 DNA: TGTGCCAGCAGCCCTCCCCGGTCATGCCTCTCCTACGAGCAGTACTTC; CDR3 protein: CASSPPRSCLSYEQYF
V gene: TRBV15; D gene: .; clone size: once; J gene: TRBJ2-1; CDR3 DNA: TGTGCCACCAGCAGAGACGTATTCTCCTACAATGAGCAGTTCTTC; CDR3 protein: CATSRDVFSYNEQFF
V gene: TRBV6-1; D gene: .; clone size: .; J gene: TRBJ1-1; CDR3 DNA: TGTGCCAGCAGTGACAGGGGAATGGGCACTGAAGCTTTCTTT; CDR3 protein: CASSDRGMGTEAFF
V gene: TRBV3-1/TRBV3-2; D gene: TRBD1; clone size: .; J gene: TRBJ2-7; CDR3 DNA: TGTGCCAGCAGCCTGGACAGGGACTACGAGCAGTACTTC; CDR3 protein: CASSLDRDYEQYF
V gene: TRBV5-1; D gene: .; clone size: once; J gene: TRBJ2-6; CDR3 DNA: TGCGCCAGCAGCTTGCGGACAGCCTCTGGGGCCAACGTCCTGACTTTC; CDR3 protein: CASSLRTASGANVLTF
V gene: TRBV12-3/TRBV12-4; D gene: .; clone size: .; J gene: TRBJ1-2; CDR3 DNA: TGTGCCAGCAGCCTCACGTGGGCCTATGGCTACACCTTC; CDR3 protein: CASSLTWAYGYTF
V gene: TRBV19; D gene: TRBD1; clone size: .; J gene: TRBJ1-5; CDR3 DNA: TGTGCCAGTAGTATTATGGTCCAGGGGGCTCAGCCCCAGCATTTT; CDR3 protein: CASSIMVQGAQPQHF
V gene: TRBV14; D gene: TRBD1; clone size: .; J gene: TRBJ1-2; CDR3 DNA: TGTGCCAGCAGCCGTCGGGACAGACTTAACTATGGCTACACCTTC; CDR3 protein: CASSRRDRLNYGYTF
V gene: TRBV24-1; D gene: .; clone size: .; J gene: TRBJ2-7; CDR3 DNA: TGTGCCACCAGTGTCCAGGTTCCGTCCGAGCAGTACTTC; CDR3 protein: CATSVQVPSEQYF